This TCR beta chain comes out of a study of cytomegalovirus exposure and HLA in healthy donors. The CDR3 is 12 amino acids. The V end lost 1 base, the J end lost 5 bases, and 8 bases lay between the germline ends. The germline gives CDR1 GTSNPN, CDR2 SVGIG (reference sequence). Use of 60 Vbeta and 13 Jbeta primers characterized the PCR. The assay was immunoSEQ multiplex PCR, and TCRdb's table has in-frame clones only and misses some. The ten most abundant clones cover 0.55% to 0.6% of a sample with about 110,000 clones. The chain employs TRBV30 and TRBJ1-1; D is undetermined. The sequence derives from a man over 45 in good health and CMV-seronegative. The sequencing sample was made of PBMCs. The CDR3 region is CAWSDLRTEAFF. CDR3 DNA: TGTGCCTGGAGTGACTTGAGGACTGAAGCTTTCTTT.